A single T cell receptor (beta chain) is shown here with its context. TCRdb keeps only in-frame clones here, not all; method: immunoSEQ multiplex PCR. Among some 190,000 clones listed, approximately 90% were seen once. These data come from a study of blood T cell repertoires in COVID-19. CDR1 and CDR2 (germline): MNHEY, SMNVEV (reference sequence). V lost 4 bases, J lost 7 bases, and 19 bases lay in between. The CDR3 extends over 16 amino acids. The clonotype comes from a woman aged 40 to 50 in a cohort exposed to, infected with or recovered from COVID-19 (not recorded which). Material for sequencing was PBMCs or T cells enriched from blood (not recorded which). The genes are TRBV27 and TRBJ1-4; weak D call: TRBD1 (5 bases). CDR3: CASSSRGQGFPEKLFF. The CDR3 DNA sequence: TGTGCCAGCAGTTCCCGTGGGCAGGGCTTCCCTGAAAAACTGTTTTTT.